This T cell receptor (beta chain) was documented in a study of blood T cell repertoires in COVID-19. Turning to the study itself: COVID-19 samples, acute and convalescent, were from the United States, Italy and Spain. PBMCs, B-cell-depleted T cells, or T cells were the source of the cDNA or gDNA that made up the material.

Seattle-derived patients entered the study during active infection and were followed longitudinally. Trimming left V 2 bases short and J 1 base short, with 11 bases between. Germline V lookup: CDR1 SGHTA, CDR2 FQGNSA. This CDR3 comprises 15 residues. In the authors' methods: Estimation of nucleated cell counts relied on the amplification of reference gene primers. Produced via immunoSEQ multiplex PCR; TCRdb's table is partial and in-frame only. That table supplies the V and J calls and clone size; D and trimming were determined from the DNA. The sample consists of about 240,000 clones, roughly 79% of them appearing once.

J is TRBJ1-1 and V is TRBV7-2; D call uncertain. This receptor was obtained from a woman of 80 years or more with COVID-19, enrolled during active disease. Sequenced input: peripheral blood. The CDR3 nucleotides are TGTGCCAGCAGCTTAAGCGGGCAGGAGAACACTGAAGCTTTCTTT. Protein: CASSLSGQENTEAFF.